The TCR beta chain described here comes from a study of T-cell memory formation after mild COVID-19. Each CDR3 protein gets one entry after TCRdb re-called the 5' RACE reads with MiXCR. The sample shows roughly 51,000 distinct CDR3 sequences, 5.5% to 7.5% of them seen only once. This TCR was sampled from a man younger than 35 who had mild COVID-19 (a few samples of this study predate the infection). Cell type and time point are not known. The specimen was PBMCs or a T cell subset sorted from them (not recorded which).

CDR3 in DNA: TGTGCCACCAGTGACCACAGGGGAACTGAAGCTTTCTTT. This sequence encodes CATSDHRGTEAFF. The rearrangement joins TRBV24-1 to TRBJ1-1, with 7 nucleotides matching TRBD1. The CDR3 totals 13 residues. V gave up 4 bases and J gave up 5 bases; unmatched junction bases: 3. Germline CDR1 is KGHDR and CDR2 is SFDVKD.